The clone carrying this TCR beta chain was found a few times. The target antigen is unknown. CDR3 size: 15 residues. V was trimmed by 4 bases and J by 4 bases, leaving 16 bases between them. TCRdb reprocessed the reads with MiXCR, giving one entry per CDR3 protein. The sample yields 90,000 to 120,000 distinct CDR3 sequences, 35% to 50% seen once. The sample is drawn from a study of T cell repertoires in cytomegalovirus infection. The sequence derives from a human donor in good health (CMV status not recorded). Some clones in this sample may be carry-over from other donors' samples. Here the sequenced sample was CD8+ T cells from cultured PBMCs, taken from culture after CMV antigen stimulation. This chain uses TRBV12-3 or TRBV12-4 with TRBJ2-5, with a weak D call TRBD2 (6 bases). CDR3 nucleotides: TGTGCCAGCAGTTCCCCTTTCCAGCGGGTAGAGACCCAGTACTTC. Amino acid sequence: CASSSPFQRVETQYF.